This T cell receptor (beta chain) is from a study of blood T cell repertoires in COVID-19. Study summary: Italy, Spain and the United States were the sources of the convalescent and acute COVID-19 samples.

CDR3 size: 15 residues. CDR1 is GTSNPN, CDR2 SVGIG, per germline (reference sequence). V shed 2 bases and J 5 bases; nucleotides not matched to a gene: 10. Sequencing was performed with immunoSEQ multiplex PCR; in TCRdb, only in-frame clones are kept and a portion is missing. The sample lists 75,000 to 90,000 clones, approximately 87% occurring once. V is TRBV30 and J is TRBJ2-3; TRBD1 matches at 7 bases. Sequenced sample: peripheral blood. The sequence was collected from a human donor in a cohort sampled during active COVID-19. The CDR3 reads CAWSKDRAPQDTQYF. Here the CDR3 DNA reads TGTGCCTGGAGTAAAGACAGGGCGCCCCAAGATACGCAGTATTTT. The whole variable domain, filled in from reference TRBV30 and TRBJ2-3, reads SQTIHQWPATLVQPVGSPLSLECTVEGTSNPNLYWYRQAAGRGLQLLFYSVGIGQISSEVPQNLSASRPQDRQFILSSKKLLLSDSGFYLCAWSKDRAPQDTQYFGPGTRLTVL.